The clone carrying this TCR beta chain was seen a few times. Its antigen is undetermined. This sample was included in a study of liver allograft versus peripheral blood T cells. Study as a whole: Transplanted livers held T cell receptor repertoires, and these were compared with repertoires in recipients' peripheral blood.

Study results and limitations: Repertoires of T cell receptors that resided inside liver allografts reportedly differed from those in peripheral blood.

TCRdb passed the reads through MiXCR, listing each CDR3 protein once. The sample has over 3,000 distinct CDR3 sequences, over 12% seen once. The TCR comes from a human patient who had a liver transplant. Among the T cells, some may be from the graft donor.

Written as DNA, the CDR3 is TGTGCCAGCAGCTTTGGGCTCGACAATGGCTACACCTTC. As protein: CASSFGLDNGYTF. The rearrangement uses TRBV11-2 and TRBJ1-2; D is uncertain. The CDR3 runs 13 residues. Germline loops: CDR1 SGHAT, CDR2 FQNNGV. V lost 3 bases and J 6 bases, leaving 11 bases between the germline ends.